Detailed here is one T cell receptor (beta chain). Its specificity is unknown. Germline loops: CDR1 SGDLS, CDR2 YYNGEE. CDR3 length: 14 residues. Deletions cut 4 bases from V and 0 bases from J, with 11 bases between. No infections or other immune events were documented during collection. This specimen comes from a study of identifying expanded T cells in peripheral blood. Study observations and caveats: Technical replicates showed around 1.2 changed clones; approximately 2 weeks 15 to 20; four weeks 19.

Generated by immunoSEQ multiplex PCR, the TCRdb table keeps only in-frame clones and is missing some. The repertoire consists of 90,000 to 100,000 clones, with nearly 90% occurring once and the leading ten covering approximately 5.2%. The sample was blood. The chain uses TRBV9 and TRBJ2-7, with D maybe TRBD1 (5 bases). This receptor was taken from a person between 18 and 75 years old in good health. The CDR3 protein is CASSPLTDSYEQYF. The CDR3 bases are TGTGCCAGCAGCCCCCTGACAGACTCCTACGAGCAGTACTTC.